One sample yielded the 24 T cell receptor beta chains listed below, sequenced in a study of shared clonotypes between healthy human individuals. Repertoires were generated with immunoSEQ multiplex PCR, while TCRdb's copy carries only in-frame clones and drops some. This sample has 1.6 million or so clones, with roughly 96% found just once. The sequenced sample was naive CD4+ T cells sorted from blood. As to subset: CD45RA+ positively selected. The origin of the receptors is a man aged 30 to 39 in good health.

V and J are TRBV7-3 and TRBJ2-2; possibly TRBD2 for D (6 bases). The CDR3 is 15 residues long. Trimming removed 5 bases at V and 2 bases at J, with 12 bases between. Per germline, CDR1 SGHTA and CDR2 FQGTGA. The CDR3 sequence: CASSPGLHNTGELFF. The DNA of the CDR3 is TGTGCCAGCAGCCCGGGACTCCACAACACCGGGGAGCTGTTTTTT.

The chain is built from TRBV6-5 and TRBJ1-5; D is unresolved. Germline CDR1 MNHEY, CDR2 SVGAGI. The CDR3 loop spans 15 amino acids. V lost 5 bases, J lost 2 bases, and 13 bases lay in between. The CDR3 DNA reads TGTGCCAGCAGTCCCCAGGAAGCAGGCAATCAGCCCCAGCATTTT. This sequence encodes CASSPQEAGNQPQHF.

The genes are TRBV11-2 and TRBJ1-5, with D possibly TRBD1 on 5 matching bases. The germline V gene has CDR1 SGHAT and CDR2 FQNNGV. V was clipped by 5 bases and J by 3 bases, with 11 bases between them. The CDR3 loop spans 14 amino acids. The CDR3, as DNA: TGTGCCAGCAGCGCTGGGACCATCAATCAGCCCCAGCATTTT. Translated: CASSAGTINQPQHF.

The chain uses TRBV6-5 and TRBJ2-7; D is possibly TRBD1 (5 bases). Trimming took off 0 bases at V and 5 bases at J, with 11 bases between the two ends. There are 14 residues in the CDR3. CDR1 is MNHEY and CDR2 is SVGAGI in the germline V gene. CDR3 DNA sequence: TGTGCCAGCAGTTACTCGGCAGGGAAACACGAGCAGTACTTC. Its translation is CASSYSAGKHEQYF.

This clone has just a few counts. CDR3 DNA sequence: TGTGCCTGGACCAACAGCCTTCAAAAACTGTTTTTT. Translated: CAWTNSLQKLFF. J is TRBJ1-4 and V is TRBV30; D call uncertain. V dropped 4 bases and J dropped 9 bases, with 12 bases sitting between them. The CDR3 contains 12 residues. CDR1 and CDR2 from the germline V gene are GTSNPN and SVGIG (reference sequence).

This rearrangement joins TRBV9 to TRBJ2-1; 11 bases are a match to TRBD2. From germline, CDR1 is SGDLS and CDR2 YYNGEE. V was pared by 2 bases and J by 3 bases, with 4 bases of the junction left unmatched. The CDR3 is made up of 16 amino acids. CDR3 in amino acids: CASSVGLADNYNEQFF. The CDR3 DNA sequence: TGTGCCAGCAGCGTGGGACTAGCGGACAACTACAATGAGCAGTTCTTC.

This sequence joins TRBV5-1 and TRBJ2-7; D uncertain. Germline assignment: CDR1 SGHRS and CDR2 YFSETQ. V lost 0 bases and J 5 bases, leaving 12 bases between the germline ends. This CDR3 comprises 14 residues. The CDR3 here is CASSLVGKRDEQYF. The CDR3 nucleotides are TGCGCCAGCAGCTTGGTAGGGAAAAGAGACGAGCAGTACTTC.

The chain employs TRBV7-3 and TRBJ2-3; either TRBD1 or TRBD2 may supply D (5 bases each). The CDR3 is 14 residues long. Germline CDR1 is SGHTA and CDR2 is FQGTGA. V lost 4 bases and J lost 0, with 8 bases in between. As DNA, the CDR3 is TGTGCCAGCAGCTGGGGGTTAAGCACAGATACGCAGTATTTT. Translation: CASSWGLSTDTQYF.

The V call is TRBV5-4, the J call TRBJ2-2; D might be TRBD1 or TRBD2, each matching 5 bases. This CDR3 contains 15 residues. With 1 base removed from V and 6 bases from J, the gap between germline ends came to 13 bases. Germline loops: CDR1 SGHNT, CDR2 YYREEE (reference sequence). CDR3 loop: CASSLRDHAAGELFF. The CDR3 DNA reads TGTGCCAGCAGCTTGAGGGACCACGCGGCCGGGGAGCTGTTTTTT. The variable domain in full, with the rest retrieved from reference TRBV5-4 and TRBJ2-2, is ETGVTQSPTHLIKTRGQQVTLRCSSQSGHNTVSWYQQALGQGPQFIFQYYREEENGRGNFPPRFSGLQFPNYSSELNVNALELDDSALYLCASSLRDHAAGELFFGEGSRLTVL.

Here the CDR3 reads CARDLAGSYEQYF. As DNA, the CDR3 is TGTGCCAGGGATCTAGCGGGCTCCTACGAGCAGTACTTC. This chain joins TRBV2 and TRBJ2-7; 8 nucleotides line up with TRBD2. The CDR3 totals 13 residues. In germline, CDR1 is SNHLY, CDR2 FYNNEI. Unmatched junction bases numbered 4, after V lost 9 bases and J lost 0 bases.

The chain links TRBV9 to TRBJ2-1; 7 bases are shared with TRBD2. CDR1 and CDR2 from the germline V gene are SGDLS and YYNGEE. This CDR3 region has 17 residues. The V gene end was trimmed by 0 bases and the J gene end by 8 bases; junction bases not matched to a gene: 14. In nucleotides, the CDR3 is TGTGCCAGCAGCGTAGGAGGTTGGGCTAGCGGTTATGATGAGCAGTTCTTC. It yields the protein CASSVGGWASGYDEQFF. The entire variable domain, with the rest obtained from reference TRBV9 and TRBJ2-1, is as follows: DSGVTQTPKHLITATGQRVTLRCSPRSGDLSVYWYQQSLDQGLQFLIQYYNGEERAKGNILERFSAQQFPDLHSELNLSSLELGDSALYFCASSVGGWASGYDEQFFGPGTRLTVL.

V is TRBV27 and J is TRBJ2-3; D is perhaps TRBD2 (6 bases). The CDR3 loop spans 16 amino acids. Germline CDR1 is MNHEY and CDR2 is SMNVEV (reference sequence). Between the trimmed V and J ends, which lost 0 bases and 6 bases, there was a span of 16 bases. The CDR3 loop is CASSLSGDSRVDTQYF. CDR3 coding DNA: TGTGCCAGCAGTTTATCGGGGGACTCCCGGGTGGATACGCAGTATTTT.

Points on this clone: Other DNA sequences within the sample encode an identical CDR3. This chain uses TRBV2 with TRBJ2-2; TRBD1 is a possible D gene (6 bases). With 8 bases removed from V and 1 base from J, the gap between germline ends came to 8 bases. The CDR3 has 13 amino acids. Germline V gene lookup returns CDR1 SNHLY and CDR2 FYNNEI. The CDR3 is CASSGENTGELFF. CDR3 nucleotides: TGTGCCAGCTCAGGGGAGAACACCGGGGAGCTGTTTTTT.

The rearrangement links TRBV2 to TRBJ2-3; D not resolved. Germline V gene data show CDR1 as SNHLY and CDR2 as FYNNEI. The CDR3 contains 14 residues. The V end was cut by 3 bases, the J end by 1 base, with 8 bases between. CDR3 protein: CASSDQSGTDTQYF. The CDR3 nucleotides read TGTGCCAGCAGTGACCAGAGCGGCACAGATACGCAGTATTTT.

As DNA, the CDR3 is TGTGCCAGCAGTTTCTGGGTAGGCGGGTCAACCTACGAGCAGTACTTC. It is translated as CASSFWVGGSTYEQYF. V gene TRBV28 combines with J gene TRBJ2-7; D is perhaps TRBD2 (5 bases). Trimming shortened V by 3 bases and J by 2 bases, and 17 bases separated the two germline ends. The germline gives CDR1 MDHEN, CDR2 SYDVKM. The CDR3 is 16 amino acids.

The rearrangement uses TRBV6-6 and TRBJ2-7; D gene uncertain. The V and J ends lost 0 bases and 1 base respectively, with 7 bases between them. CDR1 and CDR2 from the germline V gene are MNHNY and SVGAGI (reference sequence). The CDR3 is made up of 14 amino acids. The CDR3 loop reads CASSYSSQSYEQYF. CDR3 in DNA: TGTGCCAGCAGTTACTCGTCACAGTCCTACGAGCAGTACTTC.

V is TRBV9 and J is TRBJ2-5; D gene unclear. Germline assignment: CDR1 SGDLS and CDR2 YYNGEE. Trimming took off 0 bases at V and 4 bases at J, with 10 bases between the two ends. This CDR3 contains 14 residues. CDR3 nucleotide sequence: TGTGCCAGCAGCGTAGAAGGGAATGGAGAGACCCAGTACTTC. The encoded protein is CASSVEGNGETQYF. The entire variable domain, with the rest obtained from reference TRBV9 and TRBJ2-5, is as follows: DSGVTQTPKHLITATGQRVTLRCSPRSGDLSVYWYQQSLDQGLQFLIQYYNGEERAKGNILERFSAQQFPDLHSELNLSSLELGDSALYFCASSVEGNGETQYFGPGTRLLVL.

This clone was recorded only once. The chain has TRBV27 and TRBJ2-1; 10 bases align to TRBD1. The ends lost 1 base at V and 0 bases at J; junction bases unmatched: 9. This CDR3 comprises 19 residues. Germline V lookup: CDR1 MNHEY, CDR2 SMNVEV (reference sequence). CDR3 coding DNA: TGTGCCAGCAGTTTATGGACAGGGGGTCTGATTTCCTCCTACAATGAGCAGTTCTTC. It translates to CASSLWTGGLISSYNEQFF.

This clone was found once. V usage is TRBV19 and J usage is TRBJ2-3; 7 bases line up with TRBD2. The junction had 13 bases not matched to a gene; V was cut back by 4 bases and J by 0 bases. The CDR3 runs 18 residues. CDR1 and CDR2 from the germline V gene are LNHDA and SQIVND (reference sequence). CDR3 amino acids: CASSTLPRGGGSTDTQYF. CDR3 in DNA: TGTGCCAGTAGTACCTTGCCTAGGGGCGGGGGTAGCACAGATACGCAGTATTTT.

The chain joins TRBV6-4 to TRBJ2-3, with D unclear. The V and J ends lost 6 bases and 6 bases respectively, with 13 bases between them. CDR3 size: 13 residues. CDR1 and CDR2 (germline): MRHNA, SNTAGT. CDR3 DNA: TGTGCCAGCAGCAAAGACTTGCCCGATACGCAGTATTTT. Translated: CASSKDLPDTQYF.

The genes are TRBV14 and TRBJ2-1; no reliable D call. Germline V gene sequence: CDR1 SGHDN, CDR2 FVKESK. The CDR3 extends over 11 amino acids. Trimming removed 4 bases from V and 6 bases from J, with 4 bases in between. The CDR3 DNA sequence: TGTGCCAGCAGCCCCGGCAATGAGCAGTTCTTC. This translates into CASSPGNEQFF.

The chain uses TRBV6-9 and TRBJ2-7, with D possibly matching TRBD1 (6 bases). Deletions cut 9 bases from V and 0 bases from J, with 18 bases between. Germline CDR1 MNHGY, CDR2 SVAAGI. The CDR3 sequence is 15 residues long. This CDR3 reads CARKGERRSSYEQYF. DNA for the CDR3: TGTGCCAGGAAGGGGGAGCGGAGAAGCTCCTACGAGCAGTACTTC.

This chain links TRBV6-1 with TRBJ2-1; 10 nucleotides match TRBD2. The CDR3 is made up of 17 amino acids. V lost 2 bases to trimming and J lost 4 bases; unmatched junction nucleotides: 8. Per germline, CDR1 MNHNS and CDR2 SASEGT. The CDR3 DNA sequence: TGTGCCAGCAGTGAAAGGACTAGCGGACCCCCTTACAATGAGCAGTTCTTC. Encoded protein: CASSERTSGPPYNEQFF.

This chain links TRBV18 with TRBJ2-5, with 11 positions matching TRBD1. The CDR3 contains 22 residues. V lost 2 bases, J lost 4 bases, and 24 bases stayed unmatched. The V gene's germline CDR1 is KGHSH and CDR2 LQKENI. The CDR3 DNA sequence: TGTGCCAGCTCACCATTGGGGCCTACGCCCGTCCTTAGGACAGGGGGCACAGAGACCCAGTACTTC. Protein sequence: CASSPLGPTPVLRTGGTETQYF.